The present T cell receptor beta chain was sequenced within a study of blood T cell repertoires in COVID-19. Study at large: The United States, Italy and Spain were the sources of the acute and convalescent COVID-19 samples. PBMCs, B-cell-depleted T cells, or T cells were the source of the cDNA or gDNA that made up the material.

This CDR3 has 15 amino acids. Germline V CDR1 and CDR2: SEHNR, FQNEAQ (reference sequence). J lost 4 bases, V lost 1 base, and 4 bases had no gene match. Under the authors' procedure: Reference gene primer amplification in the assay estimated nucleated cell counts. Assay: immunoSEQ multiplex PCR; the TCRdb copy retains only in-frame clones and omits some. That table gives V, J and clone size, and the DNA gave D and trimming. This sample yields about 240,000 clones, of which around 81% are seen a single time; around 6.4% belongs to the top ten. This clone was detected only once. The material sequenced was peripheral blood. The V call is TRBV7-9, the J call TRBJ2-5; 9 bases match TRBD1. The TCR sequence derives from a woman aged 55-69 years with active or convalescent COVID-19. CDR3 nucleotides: TGTGCCAGCAGCTTAGGGGACAGGGCACGAGAGACCCAGTACTTC. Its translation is CASSLGDRARETQYF.